There are a few counts of the clone carrying this T cell receptor (beta chain). Its antigen is undetermined. This may arise from a read error, as a much more abundant clone is one base away. Per germline, CDR1 SQVTM and CDR2 ANQGSEA. Trimming took 7 bases from V and 3 from J, leaving 11 bases between them. The CDR3 has 12 amino acids. The data were obtained in a study of tumor-infiltrating lymphocytes in primary liver carcinoma. Total RNA amounting to roughly 450 ng was the source from which TCR beta cDNA was made with a constant-region primer. It was through three nested multiplex PCR rounds of slightly modified ARM-PCR that TCR beta libraries arose. It was with TRBV1-TRBV30 forward primers and a C-beta reverse primer that the first two PCR rounds were run, at about 10 cycles each. TCRdb reprocessed the multiplex PCR reads via MiXCR and lists one record per CDR3 protein. Altogether about 200,000 distinct CDR3 sequences are present, almost 65% being singletons, with the ten largest covering roughly 7%.

Regarding the study as a whole: Significantly larger top-250-clone fractions were found in tumors than in blood (p = 0.039).

Unsorted whole blood supplied the blood RNA, and germline DNA was isolated too. The chain carries TRBV29-1 and TRBJ2-3; tentatively, D is TRBD2 (5 bases). Sequencing was performed on peripheral blood. The receptor was isolated from a woman aged 55-75 years with primary liver carcinoma and hepatitis B virus infection. CDR3 sequence: CSAGSRTDTQYF. CDR3 coding DNA: TGCAGCGCGGGGAGCAGGACAGATACGCAGTATTTT.